This TCR beta chain was sequenced during a study of blood T cell repertoires in COVID-19. The wider study: Sample material is recorded as cDNA or gDNA derived from T cells, B-cell-depleted T cells, or PBMCs.

The CDR3 is 14 amino acids. Germline assignment: CDR1 LNHDA and CDR2 SQIVND (reference sequence). V shed 3 bases and J shed 6 bases, with 12 bases lying between them. Original data processing: Estimation of nucleated cell counts was performed using reference gene primer amplification. Clones were sequenced by immunoSEQ multiplex PCR, and TCRdb holds only the in-frame ones, with some missing. V, J and clone size reflect that table, while D and trimming were determined from the DNA. The sample lists approximately 250,000 clones; approximately 86% were seen once. Seattle's cohort entered during active infection and was followed longitudinally.

The gene calls are TRBV19 and TRBJ1-5; tentatively, D is TRBD1 (6 bases). The sample taken for sequencing was peripheral blood. The sequence derives from a woman between 65 and 79 years old with COVID-19, enrolled during active disease. CDR3 bases: TGTGCCAGTAGTATGGGTCAGGGGACTCAGCCCCAGCATTTT. It is translated as CASSMGQGTQPQHF.